The clone carrying this T cell receptor beta chain has only a few counts. Its antigen remains unidentified. This sample is part of a study of beta chain features in type 1 diabetes. Findings and caveats of the study: TCRB CDR3 length was moderately but significantly reduced in all four CD4+ subsets of Type 1 diabetes patients. Whether TCRB rearrangement is influenced by HLA type was left unresolved in this analysis.

V lost 0 bases, J lost 12 bases, and 9 bases lay in between. The CDR3 consists of 13 residues. The germline gives CDR1 LGHNA, CDR2 YSLEER. It was one heparinised blood draw, averaging roughly 120 mL, that each donor gave. The authors obtained over 98% purity in all sorted populations. Of the isolated RNA, all was reverse transcribed, and so the sequenced material was expressed TCRB transcripts. Assay: immunoSEQ multiplex PCR; the TCRdb copy retains only in-frame clones and omits some. The sample lists some 640,000 clones, about 14% seen once, with roughly 0.04% in the top ten. Material for sequencing was naive CD4+ T cells from blood. V gene TRBV4-3 combines with J gene TRBJ1-6; a weak D match, TRBD1 (6 bases). The receptor comes from a man in his late teens or twenties with type 1 diabetes. In nucleotides, the CDR3 is TGCGCCAGCAGCCAAGATTGGGACAAACCCCTCCACTTT. Its translation is CASSQDWDKPLHF.